This TCR beta chain was observed in a study of cytomegalovirus exposure and HLA in healthy donors. The PCR ran on 60 Vbeta and 13 Jbeta primers. The authors' processing: It was a later analysis that counted roughly 80 million unique TCR beta chains, of which some 10 million were shared. Some clones are missing from TCRdb's copy, which holds only in-frame ones; the method was immunoSEQ multiplex PCR. V and J calls and clone size follow that table, whereas D and trimming were derived from the DNA. The repertoire has 160,000 or so clones, around 78% of them found once; the top ten carry approximately 1%. Study results and limitations: Researchers counted roughly 150 TCR beta chains as cytomegalovirus-associated. Presence/absence analyses rested on an assumption that sequencing depth was roughly uniform across donors. Indistinguishable V segments such as TRBV6-2 and TRBV6-3 were excluded.

Trimming shortened V by 5 bases and J by 11 bases, and 15 bases separated the two germline ends. The CDR3 totals 12 residues. In germline, CDR1 is SNHLY, CDR2 FYNNEI. This clone showed up many times. Its specificity is unknown. This chain uses TRBV2 with TRBJ1-1; a possible D gene is TRBD1 (5 bases). Material: PBMCs. This sequence originates from a woman aged 35 to 49 in good health and CMV-seronegative. CDR3 in DNA: TGTGCCAGCAGTATGGGGGGAGTTGGGGCTTTCTTT. Translating it yields CASSMGGVGAFF.